One and the same sample provided the 2 T cell receptor beta chains below, sequenced in a study of OX40 agonist ivuxolimab in advanced cancers. Data came from immunoSEQ multiplex PCR; TCRdb stores just in-frame clones and leaves some out. The sample has roughly 120,000 clones; just under 95% are singletons. Sequencing used CD4+ or CD8+ T cells sorted from blood, obtained in a trial of the OX40 agonist ivuxolimab. Receptors originate from an adult with an advanced solid tumor such as melanoma, head and neck, liver or kidney cancer.

The V call is TRBV5-4, the J call TRBJ2-7; perhaps TRBD1 as D (6 bases). Trimming took 3 bases from V and 3 from J, leaving 16 bases between them. Per germline, CDR1 SGHNT and CDR2 YYREEE (reference sequence). CDR3 size: 15 residues. The CDR3 loop reads CASSSAGTSFYEQYF. CDR3 DNA: TGTGCCAGCAGCTCGGCCGGGACAAGCTTCTACGAGCAGTACTTC. Full variable domain (remainder filled in from reference TRBV5-4 and TRBJ2-7): ETGVTQSPTHLIKTRGQQVTLRCSSQSGHNTVSWYQQALGQGPQFIFQYYREEENGRGNFPPRFSGLQFPNYSSELNVNALELDDSALYLCASSSAGTSFYEQYFGPGTRLTVT.

The gene calls are TRBV7-9 and TRBJ2-7, with 7 nucleotides matching TRBD2. Unmatched junction bases numbered 5, after V lost 5 bases and J lost 1 base. The CDR3 totals 14 residues. From germline, CDR1 is SEHNR and CDR2 FQNEAQ (reference sequence). CDR3: CASSPPGLSYEQYF. CDR3 bases: TGTGCCAGCAGCCCTCCGGGACTATCCTACGAGCAGTACTTC.